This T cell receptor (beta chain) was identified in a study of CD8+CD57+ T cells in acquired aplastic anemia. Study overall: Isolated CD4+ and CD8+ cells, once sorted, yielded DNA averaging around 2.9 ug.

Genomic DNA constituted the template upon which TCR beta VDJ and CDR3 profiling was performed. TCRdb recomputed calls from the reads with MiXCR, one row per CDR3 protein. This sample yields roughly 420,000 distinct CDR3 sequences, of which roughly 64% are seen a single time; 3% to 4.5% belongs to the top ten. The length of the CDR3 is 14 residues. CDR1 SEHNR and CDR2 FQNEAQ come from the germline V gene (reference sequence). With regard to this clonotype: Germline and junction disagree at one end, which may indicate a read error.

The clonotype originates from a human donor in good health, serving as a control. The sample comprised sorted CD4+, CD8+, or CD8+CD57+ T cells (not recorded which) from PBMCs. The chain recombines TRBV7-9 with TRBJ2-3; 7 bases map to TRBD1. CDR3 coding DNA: TGTGCCAGCAGCCTCCTTAAGGGGGCAGGTACTGAAGATTTT. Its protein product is CASSLLKGAGTEDF.